This TCR beta chain was recovered during a study of OX40 agonist ivuxolimab in advanced cancers. Study details: While on treatment, patients had intravenous ivuxolimab at 0.01 to 10 mg/kg every 2 weeks. A history of anti-PD-1, anti-PD-L1 or anti-CTLA-4 therapy was acceptable, and over 35% had some.

Some clones are missing from TCRdb's copy, which holds only in-frame ones; the method was immunoSEQ multiplex PCR. The repertoire consists of roughly 81,000 clones, with approximately 85% occurring once and the leading ten covering around 5.1%. The CDR3 contains 13 residues. Trimming cost V 5 bases and J 6 bases, with 10 bases left between them. Germline V gene lookup returns CDR1 SGHTA and CDR2 FQGTGA. Any history of autoimmune disease or systemic immunosuppression disqualified patients. J is TRBJ2-2 and V is TRBV7-3; D unresolved. The sequencing used CD4+ or CD8+ T cells sorted from blood, collected in a trial of the OX40 agonist ivuxolimab. The receptor comes from an adult with an advanced solid tumor such as melanoma, head and neck, liver or kidney cancer. CDR3 region: CASSQERAGELFF. DNA of the CDR3: TGTGCCAGCAGCCAAGAAAGGGCCGGGGAGCTGTTTTTT.